The source of this T cell receptor (beta chain) is a study of CD8+ T cells in alopecia areata. In the study overall: Tofacitinib ran for 6 to 18 months before 6 months off drug.

The CDR3 covers 13 residues. The trim removed 0 bases at V and 4 bases at J, leaving 3 bases unmatched. Germline loops: CDR1 SQVTM, CDR2 ANQGSEA. Study outcomes and limitations: Researchers report lesional scalp, most notably alopecia totalis/universalis, outstripped normal scalp in clonality. Scalp specimens additionally yield sequences from normal skin's resident alphabeta T cells.

This clone has more than one count but fewer than ten. Antigen: not known. Treatment reported: oral pan-JAK inhibitor, 5-10 mg twice daily. CD4+ and CD8+ T cells were sorted from PBMCs. cDNA reverse transcribed from extracted RNA served as the sequencing template. The assay was immunoSEQ multiplex PCR, and TCRdb's table has in-frame clones only and misses some. The data contain 150,000 to 200,000 clones, 60% to 75% of them singletons. This receptor was identified in a human donor with alopecia areata. V is TRBV29-1 and J is TRBJ2-7; 7 positions agree with TRBD2. The sequences come from CD4+ T cells sorted from blood, collected at week 24, from a patient treated with tofacitinib. The CDR3 protein is CSVEEGLSYEQYF. In DNA, the CDR3 is TGCAGCGTTGAAGAGGGACTATCGTACGAGCAGTACTTC.